This T cell receptor (beta chain) was retrieved from a study of blood T cell repertoires in COVID-19. Study background: Material from acute and convalescent COVID-19 was sourced from the United States, Italy and Spain. The cDNA or gDNA used as material had been derived from T cells, B-cell-depleted T cells, or PBMCs.

Per the germline V gene, CDR1 is SGHRS and CDR2 is YFSETQ. V gave up 2 bases and J gave up 6 bases; unmatched junction bases: 11. CDR3 length: 17 residues. In the study's own analysis: Quantification of nucleated cells was approximated via reference gene primer amplification. TCRdb's copy holds only in-frame clones and misses some; the assay was immunoSEQ multiplex PCR. The V and J calls and the clone size are those of that table, but D and trimming were determined from the DNA. The repertoire holds more than 100,000 clones, with about 86% as singletons. Sequences were obtained from peripheral blood. The chain joins TRBV5-1 to TRBJ1-2, with 12 bases identical to TRBD1. The sequence came from a woman in her fifties or sixties with active or convalescent COVID-19. The CDR3 region is CASSLNAGTGGSNGYTF. In nucleotides, the CDR3 is TGCGCCAGCAGCTTAAATGCCGGGACAGGGGGCAGTAATGGCTACACCTTC.